The 5 T cell receptor beta chains below come from one sample, sequenced in a study of shared clonotypes between healthy human individuals. Generated by immunoSEQ multiplex PCR, the TCRdb table keeps only in-frame clones and is missing some. The table lists approximately 2,300,000 clones, 80% to 95% of them singletons. The material sequenced was naive CD4+ T cells from PBMCs. Regarding subset: CD45RA+ positively selected. Every receptor here comes from a man aged 18-30 years in good health. Some clones in this sample may be carry-over from other donors' samples.

The V and J genes are TRBV18 and TRBJ1-1, with a weak D call TRBD1 (5 bases). Germline V gene data show CDR1 as KGHSH and CDR2 as LQKENI. The CDR3 length is 14 residues. The V gene lost 6 bases and the J gene lost 1 base, with 12 bases spanning the gap. The CDR3 protein is CASSRTGENTEAFF. CDR3 DNA: TGTGCCAGCTCCCGGACGGGGGAGAACACTGAAGCTTTCTTT.

This rearrangement joins TRBV27 to TRBJ2-2, with 8 bases matching TRBD1. This CDR3 spans 15 amino acids. Unmatched junction bases numbered 6, after V lost 2 bases and J lost 7 bases. CDR1 and CDR2 (germline): MNHEY, SMNVEV (reference sequence). CDR3 loop: CASSLQGAPHGELFF. The CDR3, as DNA: TGTGCCAGCAGTTTACAGGGGGCGCCCCACGGGGAGCTGTTTTTT.

The chain employs TRBV9 and TRBJ2-2; the match to TRBD2 covers 11 bases. The CDR3 has 16 amino acids. V was clipped by 3 bases and J by 6 bases; unmatched bases: 7. The germline V gene encodes CDR1 SGDLS and CDR2 YYNGEE. This CDR3 is CASSATSGRFAGELFF. CDR3 nucleotides: TGTGCCAGCAGCGCCACTAGCGGGAGATTTGCCGGGGAGCTGTTTTTT.

The chain recombines TRBV19 with TRBJ2-1; TRBD1 agrees at 7 bases. The CDR3 is 14 amino acids. CDR1 and CDR2 from the germline V gene are LNHDA and SQIVND (reference sequence). V shed 7 bases, J shed 4 bases, and the junction held 7 bases outside the gene matches. In nucleotides, the CDR3 is TGTGCCAGTACCCGAGGGGGACAGTACAATGAGCAGTTCTTC. This translates into CASTRGGQYNEQFF.

V and J are TRBV7-2 and TRBJ2-1; D is perhaps TRBD1 (6 bases). V was cut by 4 bases and J by 4 bases, with 14 bases left in between. CDR1 is SGHTA and CDR2 is FQGNSA in the germline V gene. This CDR3 is 15 amino acids long. The CDR3 spells CASSSITGTYNEQFF. In DNA form, the CDR3 reads TGTGCCAGCAGCTCAATAACGGGGACATACAATGAGCAGTTCTTC.